Presented here are 10 T cell receptor beta chains from one specimen sequenced in a study of chronic HIV infection and antiretroviral therapy. MiXCR, run by TCRdb on the 5' RACE reads, gives a single entry per CDR3 protein. The table lists tens of thousands of distinct CDR3 sequences, roughly 8.8% of them singletons. The sequenced sample consisted of peripheral blood. These receptors were obtained from an adult who had HIV and had not received antiretroviral therapy, or was an uninfected healthy control (not recorded which).

This clonotype was recorded a few times. V gene TRBV29-1 combines with J gene TRBJ1-2; D might be TRBD1 (5 bases). The germline V gene encodes CDR1 SQVTM and CDR2 ANQGSEA. The CDR3 length is 14 residues. The V and J ends lost 0 bases and 4 bases respectively, with 12 bases between them. The CDR3 sequence: CSVEDVETAYGYTF. The DNA for the CDR3 is TGCAGCGTTGAAGATGTAGAGACAGCCTATGGCTACACCTTC. Complete variable domain (other parts from reference TRBV29-1 and TRBJ1-2): SAVISQKPSRDICQRGTSLTIQCQVDSQVTMMFWYRQQPGQSLTLIATANQGSEATYESGFVIDKFPISRPNLTFSTLTVSNMSPEDSSIYLCSVEDVETAYGYTFGSGTRLTVV.

This clonotype came up a few times. The CDR3 here is CASIQGTTDTQYF. The CDR3 DNA reads as TGTGCCAGCATTCAGGGGACCACAGATACGCAGTATTTT. The chain is built from TRBV28 and TRBJ2-3, with D perhaps matching TRBD1 (6 bases). From germline, CDR1 is MDHEN and CDR2 SYDVKM. The germline V and J ends were trimmed by 7 bases and 2 bases, with 10 bases remaining between them. There are 13 residues in the CDR3.

This clonotype has more than one count but fewer than ten. V and J are TRBV4-3 and TRBJ2-1, with D perhaps TRBD2 (6 bases). CDR1 and CDR2 (germline): LGHNA, YSLEER. The length of the CDR3 is 15 residues. Trimming removed 0 bases from V and 8 bases from J, with 14 bases in between. CDR3 sequence (DNA): TGCGCCAGCAGCCAAGATTGGGGCAGGAGGGATGAGCAGTTCTTC. Translated: CASSQDWGRRDEQFF.

The rearrangement links TRBV2 to TRBJ2-7; possibly TRBD1 or TRBD2 for D (5 bases each). Germline assignment: CDR1 SNHLY and CDR2 FYNNEI. The CDR3 is 13 residues long. V shed 10 bases and J shed 4 bases, with 17 bases lying between them. This CDR3 is CATSSGLLYEQYF. CDR3 nucleotides: TGTGCCACCTCATCGGGGCTGCTATACGAGCAGTACTTC.

This clonotype came up many times. In DNA, the CDR3 is TGTGCCAGCAGGGAGGAACCGGGACTGGGGGCAGATGGAGAGCAGTACTTC. Translation: CASREEPGLGADGEQYF. The chain has TRBV2 and TRBJ2-7; D might be TRBD1 or TRBD2, each matching 6 bases. Looked up from germline, CDR1 is SNHLY and CDR2 is FYNNEI. The CDR3 sequence is 17 residues long. V lost 6 bases and J lost 7, with 28 bases in between.

The sample holds many counts of this clonotype. This chain uses TRBV5-1 with TRBJ2-5; 8 bases are shared with TRBD1. CDR1 and CDR2 from the germline V gene are SGHRS and YFSETQ. The J segment lost 1 base and the V segment lost 5 bases, leaving 4 bases of the junction unmatched. The CDR3 spans 14 residues. The CDR3 DNA reads as TGCGCCAGCAGGCTACAGGGGGGCCAAGAGACCCAGTACTTC. Translating it yields CASRLQGGQETQYF.

CDR3: CASSFSLNQPQHF. CDR3 DNA: TGTGCCAGCAGTTTTTCTCTTAATCAGCCCCAGCATTTT. The V and J genes are TRBV27 and TRBJ1-5; D is uncertain. The V end lost 3 bases, the J end lost 4 bases, and 7 bases lay between the germline ends. CDR1 is MNHEY, CDR2 SMNVEV, per germline (reference sequence). This CDR3 contains 13 residues.

This clonotype was counted at least ten times. V gene TRBV27 combines with J gene TRBJ2-1, with D hard to call. The length of the CDR3 is 14 residues. Germline CDR1 is MNHEY and CDR2 is SMNVEV (reference sequence). The ends were cut back, 3 bases at V and 5 bases at J, with 11 bases in the middle. The CDR3 protein is CASSFRIRHNEQFF. The DNA of the CDR3 is TGTGCCAGCAGTTTTCGTATTCGACACAATGAGCAGTTCTTC.

The chain combines TRBV2 with TRBJ2-3, with 9 bases lining up with TRBD2. The CDR3 spans 17 residues. The germline V gene encodes CDR1 SNHLY and CDR2 FYNNEI. V shed 2 bases and J 2 bases; nucleotides not matched to a gene: 8. The CDR3 sequence: CASSELLAGKYTDTQYF. DNA for the CDR3: TGTGCCAGCAGTGAACTCCTAGCGGGAAAGTACACAGATACGCAGTATTTT.

This clonotype was counted many times. The chain carries TRBV3-1 and TRBJ2-7, with D maybe TRBD1 (5 bases). Germline CDR1 reads LGHDT; CDR2 reads YNNKEL (reference sequence). V lost 5 bases to trimming and J lost 4 bases, with 12 bases between them. The CDR3 contains 13 residues. This CDR3 reads CASSARDRYEQYF. DNA for the CDR3: TGTGCCAGCAGCGCTAGAGACAGATACGAGCAGTACTTC.